This T cell receptor beta chain was sequenced during a study of T-cell memory formation after mild COVID-19. Findings and caveats of the study: From day 15 to 85, contracting clones were balanced between CD4 and CD8, whereas later expanders leaned toward CD4+.

Amplification by 5'RACE using constant-segment primers produced TCR alpha and TCR beta cDNA libraries that carried sample barcodes and UMIs. TCRdb called the 5' RACE reads again in MiXCR, with one record for every CDR3 protein. The table lists approximately 440,000 distinct CDR3 sequences, roughly 20% of them singletons, with 7.5% to 9.5% in the top ten. This clonotype was observed a few times. Its antigen is unknown. Sample: PBMCs or a T cell subset sorted from them (not recorded which). This clonotype was obtained from an adult woman who had mild COVID-19 (a few samples of this study predate the infection). Cell type and time point are not known.

DNA for the CDR3: TGTGCCAGCAGCCCAGCCAGGCGGGATACGCAGTATTTT. Its protein product is CASSPARRDTQYF. V and J are TRBV9 and TRBJ2-3; D is unclear. CDR1 is SGDLS and CDR2 is YYNGEE in the germline V gene. The CDR3 extends over 13 amino acids. V lost 4 bases to trimming and J lost 6 bases, with 12 bases between them.